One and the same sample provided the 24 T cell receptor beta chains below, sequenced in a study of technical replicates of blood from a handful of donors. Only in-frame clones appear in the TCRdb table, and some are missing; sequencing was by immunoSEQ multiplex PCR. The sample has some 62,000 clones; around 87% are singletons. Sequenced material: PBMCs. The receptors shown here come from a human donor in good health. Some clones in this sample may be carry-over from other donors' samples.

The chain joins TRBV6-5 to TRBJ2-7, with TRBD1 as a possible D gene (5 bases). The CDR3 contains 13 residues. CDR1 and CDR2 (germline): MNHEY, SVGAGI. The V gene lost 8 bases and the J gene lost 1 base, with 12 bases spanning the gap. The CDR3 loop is CASSKGPSYEQYF. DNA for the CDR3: TGTGCCAGCTCGAAGGGGCCATCCTACGAGCAGTACTTC.

The CDR3: CASNRLAGQETQYF. CDR3 coding DNA: TGTGCCAGCAATAGGCTAGCGGGACAAGAGACCCAGTACTTC. The chain recombines TRBV2 with TRBJ2-5, with 9 bases lining up with TRBD2. The V gene end was trimmed by 7 bases and the J gene end by 2 bases; junction bases not matched to a gene: 5. The CDR3 is made up of 14 amino acids. Germline CDR1 SNHLY, CDR2 FYNNEI.

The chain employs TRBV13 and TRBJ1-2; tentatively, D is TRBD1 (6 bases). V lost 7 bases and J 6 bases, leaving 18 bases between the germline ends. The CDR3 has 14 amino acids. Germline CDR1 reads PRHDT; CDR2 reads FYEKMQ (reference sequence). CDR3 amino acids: CASTPGTLHDGYTF. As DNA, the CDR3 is TGTGCCAGCACCCCTGGGACACTCCATGATGGCTACACCTTC.

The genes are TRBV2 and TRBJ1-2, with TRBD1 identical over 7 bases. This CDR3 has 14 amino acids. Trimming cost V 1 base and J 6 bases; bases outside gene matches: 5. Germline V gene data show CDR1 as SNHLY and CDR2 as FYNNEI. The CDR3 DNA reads TGTGCCAGCAGTGAAGGACAGGGCTTCGATGGCTACACCTTC. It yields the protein CASSEGQGFDGYTF.

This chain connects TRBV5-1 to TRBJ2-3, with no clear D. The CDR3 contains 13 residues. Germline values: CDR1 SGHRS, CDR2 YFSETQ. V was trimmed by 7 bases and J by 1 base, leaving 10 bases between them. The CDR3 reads CASAERGTDTQYF. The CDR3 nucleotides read TGCGCCAGCGCTGAGCGTGGCACAGATACGCAGTATTTT.

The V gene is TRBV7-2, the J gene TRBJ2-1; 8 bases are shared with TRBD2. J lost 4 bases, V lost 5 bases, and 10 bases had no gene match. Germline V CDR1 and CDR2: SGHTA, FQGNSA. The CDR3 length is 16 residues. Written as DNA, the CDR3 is TGTGCCAGCAGCGTATATTTAGCGGGGCCTTACAATGAGCAGTTCTTC. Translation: CASSVYLAGPYNEQFF.

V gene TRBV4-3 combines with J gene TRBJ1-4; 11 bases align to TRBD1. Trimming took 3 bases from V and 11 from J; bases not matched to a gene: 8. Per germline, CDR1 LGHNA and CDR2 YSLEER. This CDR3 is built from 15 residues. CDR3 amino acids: CASSQQGTGGTKLFF. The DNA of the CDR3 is TGCGCCAGCAGCCAGCAAGGGACAGGGGGGACGAAACTGTTTTTT.

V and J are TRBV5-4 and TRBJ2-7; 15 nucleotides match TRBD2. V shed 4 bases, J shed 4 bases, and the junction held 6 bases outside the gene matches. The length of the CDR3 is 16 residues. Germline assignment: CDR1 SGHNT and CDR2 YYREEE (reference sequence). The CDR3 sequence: CASSGDGTSGRYEQYF. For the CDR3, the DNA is TGTGCCAGCAGCGGGGATGGGACTAGCGGGAGGTACGAGCAGTACTTC. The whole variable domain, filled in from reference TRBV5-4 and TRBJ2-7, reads ETGVTQSPTHLIKTRGQQVTLRCSSQSGHNTVSWYQQALGQGPQFIFQYYREEENGRGNFPPRFSGLQFPNYSSELNVNALELDDSALYLCASSGDGTSGRYEQYFGPGTRLTVT.

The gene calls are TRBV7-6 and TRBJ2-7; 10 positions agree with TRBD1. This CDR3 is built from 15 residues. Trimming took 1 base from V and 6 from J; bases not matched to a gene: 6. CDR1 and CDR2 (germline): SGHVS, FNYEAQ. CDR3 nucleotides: TGTGCCAGCAGCTTAGAGGGACAGGGGATTAGCGAGCAGTACTTC. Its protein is CASSLEGQGISEQYF.

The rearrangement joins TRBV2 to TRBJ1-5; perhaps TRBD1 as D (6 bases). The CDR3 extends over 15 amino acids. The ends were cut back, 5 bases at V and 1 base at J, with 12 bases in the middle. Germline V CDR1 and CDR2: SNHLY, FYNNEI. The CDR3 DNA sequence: TGTGCCAGCAGTTCCAGGGGAGGGAGCAATCAGCCCCAGCATTTT. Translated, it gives CASSSRGGSNQPQHF.

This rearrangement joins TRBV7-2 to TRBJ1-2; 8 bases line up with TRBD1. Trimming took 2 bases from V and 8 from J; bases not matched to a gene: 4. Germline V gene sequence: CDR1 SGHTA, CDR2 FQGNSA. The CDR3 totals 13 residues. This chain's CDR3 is CASSLLQGEGYTF. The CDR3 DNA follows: TGTGCCAGCAGCTTACTACAGGGGGAGGGCTACACCTTC.

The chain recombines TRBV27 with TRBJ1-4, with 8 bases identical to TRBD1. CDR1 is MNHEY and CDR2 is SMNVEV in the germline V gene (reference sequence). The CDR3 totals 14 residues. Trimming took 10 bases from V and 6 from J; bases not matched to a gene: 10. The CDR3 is CATSNGQGYEKLFF. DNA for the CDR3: TGTGCCACCTCGAACGGACAGGGCTATGAAAAACTGTTTTTT.

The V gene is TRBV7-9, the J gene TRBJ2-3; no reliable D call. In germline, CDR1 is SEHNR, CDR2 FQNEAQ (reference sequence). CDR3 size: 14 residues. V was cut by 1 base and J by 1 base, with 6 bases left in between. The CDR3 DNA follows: TGTGCCAGCAGCTTAGGCGTTGGCACAGATACGCAGTATTTT. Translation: CASSLGVGTDTQYF.

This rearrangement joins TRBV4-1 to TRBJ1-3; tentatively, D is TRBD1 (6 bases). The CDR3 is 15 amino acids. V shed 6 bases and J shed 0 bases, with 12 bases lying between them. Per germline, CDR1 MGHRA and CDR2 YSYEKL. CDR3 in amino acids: CASRSDRSSGNTIYF. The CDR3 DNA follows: TGCGCCAGCAGATCCGACAGGTCCTCTGGAAACACCATATATTTT.

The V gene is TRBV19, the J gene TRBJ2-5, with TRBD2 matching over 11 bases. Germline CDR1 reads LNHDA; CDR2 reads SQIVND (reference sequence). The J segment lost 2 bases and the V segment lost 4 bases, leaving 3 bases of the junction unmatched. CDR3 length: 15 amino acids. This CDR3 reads CASSKGLAEQETQYF. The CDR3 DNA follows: TGTGCCAGTAGTAAGGGACTAGCGGAACAAGAGACCCAGTACTTC.

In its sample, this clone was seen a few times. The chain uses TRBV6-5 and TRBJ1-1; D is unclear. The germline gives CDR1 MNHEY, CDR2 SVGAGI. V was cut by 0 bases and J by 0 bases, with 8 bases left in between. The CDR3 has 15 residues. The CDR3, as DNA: TGTGCCAGCAGTTACTCCCCAGGAATGAACACTGAAGCTTTCTTT. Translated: CASSYSPGMNTEAFF.

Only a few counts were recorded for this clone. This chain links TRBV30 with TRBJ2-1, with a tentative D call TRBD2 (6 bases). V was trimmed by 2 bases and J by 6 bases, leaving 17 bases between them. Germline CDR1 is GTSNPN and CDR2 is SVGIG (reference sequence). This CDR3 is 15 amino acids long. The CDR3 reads CAWSPTSNIFNEQFF. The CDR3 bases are TGTGCCTGGAGTCCCACTAGCAACATTTTCAATGAGCAGTTCTTC.

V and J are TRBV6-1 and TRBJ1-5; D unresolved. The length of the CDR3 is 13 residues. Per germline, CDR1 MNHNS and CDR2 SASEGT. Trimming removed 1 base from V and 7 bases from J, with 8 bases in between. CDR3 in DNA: TGTGCCAGCAGTGAAGAGAGTAACCAGCCCCAGCATTTT. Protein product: CASSEESNQPQHF.

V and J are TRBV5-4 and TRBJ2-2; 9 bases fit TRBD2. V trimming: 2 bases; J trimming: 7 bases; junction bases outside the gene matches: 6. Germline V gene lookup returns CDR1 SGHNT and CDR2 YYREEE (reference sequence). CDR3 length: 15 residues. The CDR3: CASSLGSGSVGELFF. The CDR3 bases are TGTGCCAGCAGCTTAGGTAGCGGGAGTGTCGGGGAGCTGTTTTTT.

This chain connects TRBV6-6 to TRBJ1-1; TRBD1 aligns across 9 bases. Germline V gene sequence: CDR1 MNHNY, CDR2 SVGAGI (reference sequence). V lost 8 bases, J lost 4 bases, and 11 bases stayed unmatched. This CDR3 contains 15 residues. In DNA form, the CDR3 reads TGTGCCAGCGAAACCCGACAGGGGGGGGGCACTGAAGCTTTCTTT. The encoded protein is CASETRQGGGTEAFF.

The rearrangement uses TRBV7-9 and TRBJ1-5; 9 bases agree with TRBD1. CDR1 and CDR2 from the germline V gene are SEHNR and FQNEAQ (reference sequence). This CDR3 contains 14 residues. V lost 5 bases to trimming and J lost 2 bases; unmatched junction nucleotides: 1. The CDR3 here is CASSRTGGNQPQHF. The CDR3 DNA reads TGTGCCAGCAGCCGGACAGGGGGCAATCAGCCCCAGCATTTT. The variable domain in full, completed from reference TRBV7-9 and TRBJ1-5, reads DTGVSQNPRHKITKRGQNVTFRCDPISEHNRLYWYRQTLGQGPEFLTYFQNEAQLEKSRLLSDRFSAERPKGSFSTLEIQRTEQGDSAMYLCASSRTGGNQPQHFGDGTRLSIL.

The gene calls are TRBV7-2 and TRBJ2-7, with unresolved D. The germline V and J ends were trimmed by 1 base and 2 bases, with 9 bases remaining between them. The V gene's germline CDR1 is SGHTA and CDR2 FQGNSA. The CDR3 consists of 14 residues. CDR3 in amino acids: CASSLGRGAYEQYF. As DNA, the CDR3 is TGTGCCAGCAGCTTAGGGCGCGGCGCCTACGAGCAGTACTTC.

This CDR3 is CASSRSGTGNYGYTF. The CDR3 bases are TGTGCCAGCAGCCGATCCGGGACAGGTAACTATGGCTACACCTTC. This rearrangement joins TRBV4-2 to TRBJ1-2; 8 nucleotides line up with TRBD1. The CDR3 is 15 amino acids. The germline V gene encodes CDR1 LGHNA and CDR2 YNFKEQ. The junction had 5 bases not matched to a gene; V was cut back by 4 bases and J by 1 base.

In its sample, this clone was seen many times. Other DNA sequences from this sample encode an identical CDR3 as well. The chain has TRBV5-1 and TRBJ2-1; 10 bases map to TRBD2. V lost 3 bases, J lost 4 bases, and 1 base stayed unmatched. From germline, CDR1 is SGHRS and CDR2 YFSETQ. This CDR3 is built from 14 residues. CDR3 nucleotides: TGCGCCAGCAGCTCAGCGGGGGGGTACAATGAGCAGTTCTTC. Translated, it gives CASSSAGGYNEQFF.